The sample holds many counts of the clone carrying this TCR beta chain. Its antigen is unidentified. The record originates from a study of T-cell reconstitution after alpha-beta-depleted transplantation in children. Construction of the TCRbeta library involved unique molecular identifiers. TCRdb reprocessed the PCR reads via MiXCR and lists one record per CDR3 protein. The sample records about 300,000 distinct CDR3 sequences, over 9% being singletons. This CDR3 spans 14 amino acids. V lost 3 bases, J lost 5 bases, and 14 bases lay in between. Germline loops: CDR1 SGHRS, CDR2 YFSETQ. Study-wide findings and caveats: There were reportedly several hundred expanded graft clones from which alpha-beta T cells came about two months after transplant. At the one-year point after transplant, T-cell counts and TCRbeta diversity were found to come mostly from T cells that had been newly produced.

The V call is TRBV5-1, the J call TRBJ1-2; TRBD1 is a possible D gene (5 bases). This receptor was obtained from a boy younger than two with acute myeloid leukemia, due to receive a stem cell transplant. The input for sequencing was PBMCs, taken before TCRalphabeta/CD19-depleted stem cell transplant. Written as DNA, the CDR3 is TGCGCCAGCAGCTCCGGGGGGAGAGGTTATGGCTACACCTTC. This codes for CASSSGGRGYGYTF.